This TCR beta chain was recovered during a study of T cell changes during pregnancy in multiple sclerosis. This clone is a singleton in its sample. The assay was immunoSEQ multiplex PCR, and TCRdb's table has in-frame clones only and misses some. The table records about 110,000 clones, less than 95% of them present only once. The sequencing here drew on peripheral blood, taken in the third trimester of pregnancy. This TCR was sampled from a female donor in good health, enrolled as a control in a pregnancy study.

The CDR3 bases are TGTGCCAGCAGTGAAAGACTAGCGGGGGTCTACGAGCAGTACTTC. Translating it yields CASSERLAGVYEQYF. The chain joins TRBV6-1 to TRBJ2-7, with 12 bases that match TRBD2. J was trimmed by 3 bases and V by 2 bases; bases with no gene match: 2. Germline V lookup: CDR1 MNHNS, CDR2 SASEGT. CDR3 size: 15 residues.